Below, one TCR beta chain is given with its context. Germline V gene sequence: CDR1 SEHNR, CDR2 FQNEAQ (reference sequence). CDR3 length: 14 amino acids. With V trimmed by 3 bases and J by 6 bases, 7 bases remained unmatched. The data derive from a study of control samples from healthy donors and cancer patients. TCRdb's table, derived via immunoSEQ multiplex PCR, lists solely in-frame clones and lacks some. There are around 120,000 clones in the sample; about nine tenths occur only once, and 7% to 10% lies in the top ten. The sequence was collected from a man aged 40-50 years in good health. The specimen was blood. The V call is TRBV7-9, the J call TRBJ2-7; TRBD2 matches 8 bases. CDR3: CASSLGREGPEQYF. The CDR3 region has the DNA TGTGCCAGCAGCTTGGGACGGGAGGGGCCCGAGCAGTACTTC.